This TCR beta chain was obtained from a study of cytomegalovirus exposure and HLA in healthy donors. PCR used 60 Vbeta primers and 13 Jbeta primers. TCRdb's table, derived via immunoSEQ multiplex PCR, lists solely in-frame clones and lacks some. The table shows under 200,000 clones, with roughly 12% occurring only once. This CDR3 has 16 residues. Per the germline V gene, CDR1 is SGHRS and CDR2 is YFSETQ. The V gene lost 0 bases and the J gene lost 0 bases, with 12 bases spanning the gap. The sequencing input was PBMCs. This chain joins TRBV5-1 and TRBJ1-1; the D is unclear. The origin of this receptor is a man over 45 in good health and CMV-seropositive. The CDR3 spells CASSLVYQIMNTEAFF. CDR3 DNA: TGCGCCAGCAGCTTGGTATATCAGATAATGAACACTGAAGCTTTCTTT. Based on the CDR3 plus reference TRBV5-1 and TRBJ1-1, the full variable domain is KAGVTQTPRYLIKTRGQQVTLSCSPISGHRSVSWYQQTPGQGLQFLFEYFSETQRNKGNFPGRFSGRQFSNSRSEMNVSTLELGDSALYLCASSLVYQIMNTEAFFGQGTRLTVV.